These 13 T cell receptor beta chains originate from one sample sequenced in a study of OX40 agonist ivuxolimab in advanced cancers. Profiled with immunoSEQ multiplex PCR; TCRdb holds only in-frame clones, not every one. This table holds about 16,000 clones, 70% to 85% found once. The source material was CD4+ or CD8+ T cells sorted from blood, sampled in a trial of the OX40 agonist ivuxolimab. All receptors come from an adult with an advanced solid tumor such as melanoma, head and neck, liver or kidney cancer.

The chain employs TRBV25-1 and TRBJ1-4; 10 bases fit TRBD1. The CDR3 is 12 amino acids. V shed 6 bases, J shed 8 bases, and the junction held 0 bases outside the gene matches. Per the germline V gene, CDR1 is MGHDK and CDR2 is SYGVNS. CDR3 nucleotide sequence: TGTGCCAGCAGGGACAGGGGGGAAAAACTGTTTTTT. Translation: CASRDRGEKLFF.

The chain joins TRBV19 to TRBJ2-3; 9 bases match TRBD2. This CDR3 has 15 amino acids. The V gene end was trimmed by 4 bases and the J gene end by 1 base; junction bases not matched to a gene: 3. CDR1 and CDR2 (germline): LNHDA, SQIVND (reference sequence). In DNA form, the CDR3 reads TGTGCCAGTAGTAGCGAGCGGGGGGGCACAGATACGCAGTATTTT. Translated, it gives CASSSERGGTDTQYF.

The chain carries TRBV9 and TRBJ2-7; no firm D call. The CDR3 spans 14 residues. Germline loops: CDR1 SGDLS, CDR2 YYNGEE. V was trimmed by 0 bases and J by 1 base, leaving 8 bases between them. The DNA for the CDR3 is TGTGCCAGCAGCGTAGATTCAGGTTCCTACGAGCAGTACTTC. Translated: CASSVDSGSYEQYF. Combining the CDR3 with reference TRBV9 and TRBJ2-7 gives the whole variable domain DSGVTQTPKHLITATGQRVTLRCSPRSGDLSVYWYQQSLDQGLQFLIQYYNGEERAKGNILERFSAQQFPDLHSELNLSSLELGDSALYFCASSVDSGSYEQYFGPGTRLTVT.

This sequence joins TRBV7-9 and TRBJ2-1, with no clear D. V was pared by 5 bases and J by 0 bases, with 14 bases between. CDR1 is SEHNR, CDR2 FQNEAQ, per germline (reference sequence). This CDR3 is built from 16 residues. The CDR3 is CASSTSPGSSYNEQFF. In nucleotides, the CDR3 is TGTGCCAGCAGCACCTCCCCAGGAAGCTCCTACAATGAGCAGTTCTTC.

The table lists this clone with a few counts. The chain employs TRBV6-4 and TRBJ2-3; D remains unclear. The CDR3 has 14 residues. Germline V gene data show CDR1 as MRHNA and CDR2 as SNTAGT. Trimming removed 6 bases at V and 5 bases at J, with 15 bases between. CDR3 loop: CASSPRAELDTQYF. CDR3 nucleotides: TGTGCCAGCAGCCCCCGGGCGGAGCTAGATACGCAGTATTTT.

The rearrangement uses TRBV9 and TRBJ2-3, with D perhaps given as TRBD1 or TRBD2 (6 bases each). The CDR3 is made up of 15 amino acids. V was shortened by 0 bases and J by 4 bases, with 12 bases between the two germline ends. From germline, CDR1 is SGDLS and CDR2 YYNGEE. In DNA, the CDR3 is TGTGCCAGCAGCGTAGCTTGGGGGGCCCCAGATACGCAGTATTTT. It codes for CASSVAWGAPDTQYF.

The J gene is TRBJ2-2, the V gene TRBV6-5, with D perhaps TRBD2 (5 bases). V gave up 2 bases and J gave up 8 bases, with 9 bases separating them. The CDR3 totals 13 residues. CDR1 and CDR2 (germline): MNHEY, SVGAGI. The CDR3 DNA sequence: TGTGCCAGCAGTTACATATCGGGGGGGGAGCTGTTTTTT. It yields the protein CASSYISGGELFF.

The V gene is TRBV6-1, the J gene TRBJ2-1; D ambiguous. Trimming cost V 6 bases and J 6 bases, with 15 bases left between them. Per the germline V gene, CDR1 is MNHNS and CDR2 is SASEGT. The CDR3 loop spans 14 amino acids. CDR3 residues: CASRASRLGNEQFF. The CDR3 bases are TGTGCCAGCAGAGCCTCCCGGCTTGGCAATGAGCAGTTCTTC.

DNA for the CDR3: TGTGCCAGCAGTTTTTCATCCGGGAATGAGCAGTTCTTC. Its translation is CASSFSSGNEQFF. V usage is TRBV28 and J usage is TRBJ2-1; D is uncertain. V dropped 3 bases and J dropped 7 bases, with 10 bases sitting between them. Germline-derived CDR1 and CDR2 are MDHEN and SYDVKM. The CDR3 covers 13 residues.

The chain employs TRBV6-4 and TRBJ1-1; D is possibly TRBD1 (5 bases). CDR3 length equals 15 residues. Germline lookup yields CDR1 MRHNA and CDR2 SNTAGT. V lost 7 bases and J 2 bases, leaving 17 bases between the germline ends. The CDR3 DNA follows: TGTGCCAGCACCCATCGGGGAGGGACCAACACTGAAGCTTTCTTT. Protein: CASTHRGGTNTEAFF.

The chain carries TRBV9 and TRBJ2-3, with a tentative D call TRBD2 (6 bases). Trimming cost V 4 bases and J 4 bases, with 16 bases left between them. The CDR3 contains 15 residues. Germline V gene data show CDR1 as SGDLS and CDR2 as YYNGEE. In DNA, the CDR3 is TGTGCCAGCAGCCCCGAGGGGCGGGGAGCAGATACGCAGTATTTT. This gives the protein CASSPEGRGADTQYF. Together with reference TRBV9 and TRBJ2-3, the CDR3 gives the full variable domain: DSGVTQTPKHLITATGQRVTLRCSPRSGDLSVYWYQQSLDQGLQFLIQYYNGEERAKGNILERFSAQQFPDLHSELNLSSLELGDSALYFCASSPEGRGADTQYFGPGTRLTVL.

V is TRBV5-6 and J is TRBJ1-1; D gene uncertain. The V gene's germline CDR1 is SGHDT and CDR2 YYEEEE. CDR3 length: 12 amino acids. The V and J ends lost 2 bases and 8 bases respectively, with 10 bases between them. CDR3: CASSLDPGEAFF. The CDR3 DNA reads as TGTGCCAGCAGCTTAGATCCCGGGGAAGCTTTCTTT. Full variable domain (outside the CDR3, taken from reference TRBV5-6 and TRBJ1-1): DAGVTQSPTHLIKTRGQQVTLRCSPKSGHDTVSWYQQALGQGPQFIFQYYEEEERQRGNFPDRFSGHQFPNYSSELNVNALLLGDSALYLCASSLDPGEAFFGQGTRLTVV.

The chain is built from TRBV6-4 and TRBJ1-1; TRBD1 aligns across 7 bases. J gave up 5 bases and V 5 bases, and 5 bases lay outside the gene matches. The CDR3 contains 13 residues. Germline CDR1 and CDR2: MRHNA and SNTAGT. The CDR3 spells CASSHRGGTEAFF. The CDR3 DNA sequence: TGTGCCAGCAGTCACAGGGGAGGGACTGAAGCTTTCTTT.